This T cell receptor beta chain was recorded in a study of T cell responses to AZD1222 COVID-19 vaccine. Details on this clone: What it recognizes is unknown.

The V and J ends lost 3 bases and 2 bases respectively, with 14 bases between them. This CDR3 contains 15 residues. The germline V gene has CDR1 SGHRS and CDR2 YFSETQ. Clones were sequenced by immunoSEQ multiplex PCR, and TCRdb holds only the in-frame ones, with some missing. Altogether tens of thousands of clones are present, around 81% being singletons, with the ten largest covering roughly 25%. Findings and caveats of the study: Spike-spanning, vaccine-associated CD4 TCRs were dominant at 160-218 and 743-854. Donors in the cohort were predominantly white British and more often female, and clonal diversity was possibly underestimated. After two AZD1222 doses, spike-specific TCR breadth and depth rose versus day 0. After the peak T cell response, and only then, were repertoires sampled.

The chain employs TRBV5-1 and TRBJ1-2, with no clear D. The sequence was collected from an adult who received the AZD1222 COVID-19 vaccine. Sequences were derived from peripheral blood, sampled 28 days after the second AZD1222 dose. The CDR3, as DNA: TGCGCCAGCAGCTCAGGCCGTGGAGGCAACTATGGCTACACCTTC. This sequence encodes CASSSGRGGNYGYTF.